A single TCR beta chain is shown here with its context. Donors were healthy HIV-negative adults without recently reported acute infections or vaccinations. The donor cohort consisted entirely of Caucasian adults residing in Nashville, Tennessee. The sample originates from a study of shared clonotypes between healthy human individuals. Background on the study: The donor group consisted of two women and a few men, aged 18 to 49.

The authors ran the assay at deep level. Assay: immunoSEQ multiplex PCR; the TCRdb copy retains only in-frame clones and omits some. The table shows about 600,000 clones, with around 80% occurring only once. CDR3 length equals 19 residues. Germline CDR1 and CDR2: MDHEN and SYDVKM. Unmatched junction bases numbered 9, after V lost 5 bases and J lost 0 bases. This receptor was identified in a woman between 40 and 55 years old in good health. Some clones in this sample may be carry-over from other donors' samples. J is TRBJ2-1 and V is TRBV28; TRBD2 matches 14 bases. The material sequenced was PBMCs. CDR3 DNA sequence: TGTGCCAGCAGTCCAAGGGGACTAGCGGGAGACACCTCCTACAATGAGCAGTTCTTC. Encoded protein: CASSPRGLAGDTSYNEQFF.